The 10 T cell receptor beta chains given below trace back to one sample, sequenced in a study of cytomegalovirus exposure and HLA in healthy donors. This PCR relied on a set of 60 Vbeta primers and 13 Jbeta primers. Clones were read by immunoSEQ multiplex PCR, and TCRdb kept only the in-frame ones, dropping some. The sample contains more than 95,000 clones, approximately 14% of which appear only once. Sequencing input: PBMCs. The source is a female donor in good health and CMV-seronegative.

The chain carries TRBV9 and TRBJ2-5, with D tentatively TRBD1 (5 bases). CDR1 and CDR2 from the germline V gene are SGDLS and YYNGEE. There are 13 residues in the CDR3. V lost 6 bases to trimming and J lost 2 bases, with 11 bases between them. Here the CDR3 reads CASNGRGQETQYF. Written as DNA, the CDR3 is TGTGCCAGCAACGGTAGGGGTCAAGAGACCCAGTACTTC.

This chain connects TRBV7-2 to TRBJ1-4; tentatively, D is TRBD1 (6 bases). Trimming shortened V by 5 bases and J by 10 bases, and 17 bases separated the two germline ends. Germline lookup yields CDR1 SGHTA and CDR2 FQGNSA. CDR3 length: 14 amino acids. This CDR3 is CASSPRGGSGKLFF. The DNA of the CDR3 is TGTGCCAGCAGCCCTCGGGGGGGCAGTGGAAAACTGTTTTTT.

This clone has more than one count but fewer than ten. The rearrangement joins TRBV5-1 to TRBJ2-7; D is perhaps TRBD1 (6 bases). CDR3 length: 14 amino acids. Trimming stripped 5 bases from V and 3 bases from J, with 15 bases between. Germline-derived CDR1 and CDR2 are SGHRS and YFSETQ. The CDR3 DNA sequence: TGCGCCAGCAGGATCTGGGCAGGGGTCTACGAGCAGTACTTC. Amino acid sequence: CASRIWAGVYEQYF. The full variable domain, in which reference TRBV5-1 and TRBJ2-7 provide the parts outside the CDR3, is KAGVTQTPRYLIKTRGQQVTLSCSPISGHRSVSWYQQTPGQGLQFLFEYFSETQRNKGNFPGRFSGRQFSNSRSEMNVSTLELGDSALYLCASRIWAGVYEQYFGPGTRLTVT.

This clone was observed a few times. Additional DNA sequences in this sample encode the identical CDR3. Written as DNA, the CDR3 is TGTGCCTGGAGCCTGACTACATTGGGGACTGAAGCTTTCTTT. Protein product: CAWSLTTLGTEAFF. This rearrangement joins TRBV30 to TRBJ1-1; D unclear. This CDR3 has 14 amino acids. Trimming took 3 bases from V and 5 from J, leaving 16 bases between them. Germline V gene lookup returns CDR1 GTSNPN and CDR2 SVGIG (reference sequence).

This clone was detected a few times. The chain carries TRBV7-3 and TRBJ2-3; 9 bases line up with TRBD1. There are 17 residues in the CDR3. CDR1 is SGHTA and CDR2 is FQGTGA in the germline V gene. The V gene end was trimmed by 5 bases and the J gene end by 6 bases; junction bases not matched to a gene: 15. CDR3 protein: CASSGHRGHSPSDTQYF. In nucleotides, the CDR3 is TGTGCCAGCAGCGGGCACAGGGGGCACTCACCGTCTGATACGCAGTATTTT.

CDR3 region: CASSRGGGDDGYTF. The DNA of the CDR3 is TGTGCCAGCAGCCGGGGCGGAGGGGACGATGGCTACACCTTC. The chain employs TRBV5-6 and TRBJ1-2; D may be TRBD1 (5 bases). The V gene's germline CDR1 is SGHDT and CDR2 YYEEEE. V lost 4 bases, J lost 6 bases, and 16 bases lay in between. The CDR3 sequence is 14 residues long.

This chain connects TRBV15 to TRBJ2-3; D might be TRBD1 (5 bases). The CDR3 loop spans 16 amino acids. In germline, CDR1 is LNHNV, CDR2 YYDKDF (reference sequence). Trimming pared 0 bases from V and 8 bases from J, leaving 18 bases between. CDR3: CATSRDTARSGSTQYF. The DNA of the CDR3 is TGTGCCACCAGCAGAGATACTGCGAGATCAGGGTCTACGCAGTATTTT.

This rearrangement joins TRBV20-1 to TRBJ2-7, with D perhaps matching TRBD1 (6 bases). CDR1 DFQATT and CDR2 SNEGSKA come from the germline V gene (reference sequence). The CDR3 is 11 amino acids. In DNA form, the CDR3 reads TGCAGCACAGGGCAGGTCCACGAGCAGTACTTC. It encodes CSTGQVHEQYF.

This clone was picked up a small number of times. The J gene is TRBJ2-1, the V gene TRBV6-1; no reliable D call. V lost 1 base and J lost 1, with 17 bases in between. The germline CDR1 and CDR2 sequences are MNHNS and SASEGT. The CDR3 is made up of 18 amino acids. CDR3 amino acids: CASSEGVLFTLSYNEQFF. As DNA, the CDR3 is TGTGCCAGCAGTGAAGGAGTACTCTTCACCCTATCCTACAATGAGCAGTTCTTC.

The rearrangement joins TRBV5-6 to TRBJ2-1; D ambiguous. CDR3 size: 12 residues. V was cut by 0 bases and J by 12 bases, with 10 bases left in between. Germline CDR1 SGHDT, CDR2 YYEEEE. In nucleotides, the CDR3 is TGTGCCAGCAGCTTGGGTCCTGGCGGGCAGTTCTTC. As protein: CASSLGPGGQFF. Supplemented by reference TRBV5-6 and TRBJ2-1, the full variable domain reads DAGVTQSPTHLIKTRGQQVTLRCSPKSGHDTVSWYQQALGQGPQFIFQYYEEEERQRGNFPDRFSGHQFPNYSSELNVNALLLGDSALYLCASSLGPGGQFFGPGTRLTVL.